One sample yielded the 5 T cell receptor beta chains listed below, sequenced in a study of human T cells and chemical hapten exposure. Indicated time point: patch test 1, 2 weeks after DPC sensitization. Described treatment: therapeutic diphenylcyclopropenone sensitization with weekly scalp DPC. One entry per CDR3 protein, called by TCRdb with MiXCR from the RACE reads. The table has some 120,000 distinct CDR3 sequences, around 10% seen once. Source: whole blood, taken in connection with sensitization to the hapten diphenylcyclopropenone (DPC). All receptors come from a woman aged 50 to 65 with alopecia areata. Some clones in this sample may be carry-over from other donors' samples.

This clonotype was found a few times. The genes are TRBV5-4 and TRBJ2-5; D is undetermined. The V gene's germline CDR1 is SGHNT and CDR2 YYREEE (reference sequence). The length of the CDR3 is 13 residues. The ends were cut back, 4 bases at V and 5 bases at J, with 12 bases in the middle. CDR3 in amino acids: CASSPSSEETQYF. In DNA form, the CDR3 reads TGTGCCAGCAGCCCCTCTTCCGAGGAGACCCAGTACTTC.

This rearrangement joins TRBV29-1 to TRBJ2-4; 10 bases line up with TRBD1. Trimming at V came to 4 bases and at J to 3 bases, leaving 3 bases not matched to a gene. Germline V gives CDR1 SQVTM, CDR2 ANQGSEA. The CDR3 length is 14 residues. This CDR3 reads CSVAGTGDKNIQYF. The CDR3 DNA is TGCAGCGTTGCCGGGACAGGGGACAAAAACATTCAGTACTTC.

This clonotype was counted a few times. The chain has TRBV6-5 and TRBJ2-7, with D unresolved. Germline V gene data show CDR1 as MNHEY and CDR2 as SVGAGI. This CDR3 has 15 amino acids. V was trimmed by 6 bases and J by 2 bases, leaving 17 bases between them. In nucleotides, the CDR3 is TGTGCCAGCAGCCGACTCAGACAACAAGCCTACGAGCAGTACTTC. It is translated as CASSRLRQQAYEQYF.

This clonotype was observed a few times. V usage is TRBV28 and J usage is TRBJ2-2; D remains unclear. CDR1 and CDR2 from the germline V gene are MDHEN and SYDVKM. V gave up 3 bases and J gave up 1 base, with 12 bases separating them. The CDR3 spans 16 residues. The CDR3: CASSFLVRGNTGELFF. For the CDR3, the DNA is TGTGCCAGCAGTTTTTTGGTCCGCGGGAACACCGGGGAGCTGTTTTTT.

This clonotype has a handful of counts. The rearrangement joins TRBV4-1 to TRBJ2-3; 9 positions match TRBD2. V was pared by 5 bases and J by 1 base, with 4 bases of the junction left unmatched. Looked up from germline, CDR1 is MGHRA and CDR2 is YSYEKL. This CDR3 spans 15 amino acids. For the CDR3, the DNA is TGCGCCAGCAGCTTTATAGCGGGAGGCACAGATACGCAGTATTTT. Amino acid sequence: CASSFIAGGTDTQYF.